The present T cell receptor (beta chain) was sequenced within a study of T cell responses to AZD1222 COVID-19 vaccine. Libraries were prepared by immunoSEQ multiplex PCR; TCRdb keeps only in-frame clonotypes and omits some of them. This repertoire shows 100,000 to 150,000 clones, 87% found once; its top ten account for under 1.5%. The germline gives CDR1 MGHRA, CDR2 YSYEKL. CDR3 length: 11 residues. Trimming stripped 4 bases from V and 8 bases from J, with 8 bases between. The V and J genes are TRBV4-1 and TRBJ1-2; the D is unclear. This clonotype originated in an adult in good health. Sequences were derived from peripheral blood, sampled on day 0 of AZD1222 vaccination. The DNA for the CDR3 is TGCGCCAGCAGCCGGACCCCGGGCTACACCTTC. Encoded protein: CASSRTPGYTF.